These T cell receptor beta chains were read from a single sample in a study of T cell changes during pregnancy in multiple sclerosis. Profiling relied on immunoSEQ multiplex PCR, and the TCRdb table lists in-frame clones only, not all of them. The sample lists about 99,000 clones, around 91% occurring once. The sample consisted of peripheral blood, taken after pregnancy. The receptors come from a female donor with multiple sclerosis, enrolled in a pregnancy study. CDR3s include the opening cysteine and the closing phenylalanine or tryptophan. Fields, in order: V gene, clone size, CDR3 length, CDR3 protein. Only part of the rows carry a size: once, few, many, or a class if the clone is expanded.

v_call: TRBV19; clone_size: .; cdr3_length: 13; cdr3_aa: CASSIPQIGGQYF
v_call: TRBV4-1; clone_size: .; cdr3_length: 15; cdr3_aa: CASSPDSRSTDTQYF
v_call: TRBV9; clone_size: .; cdr3_length: 15; cdr3_aa: CASSRFASGTYEQYF
v_call: TRBV7-6; clone_size: .; cdr3_length: 16; cdr3_aa: CASSQRQGMASNTIYF
v_call: TRBV20-1; clone_size: .; cdr3_length: 10; cdr3_aa: CSVVADTQYF
v_call: TRBV18; clone_size: .; cdr3_length: 13; cdr3_aa: CASSPGGRAGYTF
v_call: TRBV7-2; clone_size: .; cdr3_length: 16; cdr3_aa: CASSFPQRATNEKLFF
v_call: TRBV2; clone_size: .; cdr3_length: 14; cdr3_aa: CASSEQGSNQPQHF
v_call: TRBV7-9; clone_size: .; cdr3_length: 16; cdr3_aa: CASSLVGSGVDNEQFF
v_call: TRBV19; clone_size: .; cdr3_length: 14; cdr3_aa: CASSMNGGNTEAFF
v_call: TRBV10-3; clone_size: .; cdr3_length: 15; cdr3_aa: CAISDRGVMNTEAFF
v_call: TRBV2; clone_size: .; cdr3_length: 12; cdr3_aa: CASSEWGREQFF
v_call: TRBV2; clone_size: .; cdr3_length: 15; cdr3_aa: CASSQVDSLNTEAFF
v_call: TRBV9; clone_size: .; cdr3_length: 17; cdr3_aa: CASSASSGLPMEETQYF
v_call: TRBV2; clone_size: .; cdr3_length: 14; cdr3_aa: CASSEVAFSYEQYF
v_call: TRBV4-1; clone_size: .; cdr3_length: 14; cdr3_aa: CASSQSGHDTEAFF
v_call: TRBV7-8; clone_size: .; cdr3_length: 13; cdr3_aa: CASSPVAAGGYTF
v_call: TRBV5-1; clone_size: few; cdr3_length: 15; cdr3_aa: CASKLGSSYNSPLHF
v_call: TRBV7-9; clone_size: .; cdr3_length: 12; cdr3_aa: CASSFSPYEQYF
v_call: TRBV5-4; clone_size: .; cdr3_length: 15; cdr3_aa: CASSFKGFERETQYF
v_call: TRBV6-5; clone_size: .; cdr3_length: 14; cdr3_aa: CASMRGLSYNEQFF
v_call: TRBV9; clone_size: .; cdr3_length: 15; cdr3_aa: CASSGRGGSTDTQYF
v_call: TRBV6-1; clone_size: .; cdr3_length: 13; cdr3_aa: CASSPDRSGGYTF
v_call: TRBV9; clone_size: .; cdr3_length: 14; cdr3_aa: CASSVAGVGDGYTF